This T cell receptor (beta chain) comes out of a study of post-analysis software for immune sequencing data. As for the study in general: Clinical courses comprised relapsing-remitting, secondary progressive and progressive-relapsing multiple sclerosis.

Every TCR beta cDNA library bore unique molecular identifiers. Roughly 0.5 million cDNA molecules were obtained from roughly 1 to 10 million T cells. TCRdb independently ran MiXCR on the PCR reads; one entry per CDR3 protein. The table lists hundreds of thousands of distinct CDR3 sequences, approximately 60% of them singletons. General study points: Strong co-clustering by F measure was seen for same-batch samples. Normalized Chao1 diversity was significantly reduced in patients versus controls.

This clonotype has at least ten counts. Its antigen is currently unknown. Specimen: blood. The sequence was obtained from a girl aged 2 to 10 with multiple sclerosis.

In DNA, the CDR3 is TGCGCCAGCAGCTTGGCCTCCGGGGCCAACGTCCTGACTTTC. It is translated as CASSLASGANVLTF. The chain is built from TRBV5-1 and TRBJ2-6; D not certain. CDR1 and CDR2 (germline): SGHRS, YFSETQ. V shed 0 bases and J shed 4 bases, with 5 bases lying between them. This CDR3 is 14 amino acids long.